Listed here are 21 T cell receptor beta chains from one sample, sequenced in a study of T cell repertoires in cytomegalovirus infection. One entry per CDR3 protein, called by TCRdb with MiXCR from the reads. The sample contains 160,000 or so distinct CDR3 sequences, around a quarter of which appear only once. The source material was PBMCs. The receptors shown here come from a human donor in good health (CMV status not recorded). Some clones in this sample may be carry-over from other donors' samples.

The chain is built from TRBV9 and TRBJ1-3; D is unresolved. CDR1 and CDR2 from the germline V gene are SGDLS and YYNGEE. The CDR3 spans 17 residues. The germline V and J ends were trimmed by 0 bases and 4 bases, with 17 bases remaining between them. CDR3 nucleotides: TGTGCCAGCAGCGTAGATCCCCAAGGCAATGGAGGAAACACCATATATTTT. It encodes CASSVDPQGNGGNTIYF.

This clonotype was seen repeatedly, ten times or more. This chain's CDR3 is CASSLALLGTRAETQYF. The DNA for the CDR3 is TGTGCCAGCAGCTTAGCTTTATTAGGGACTAGAGCAGAGACCCAGTACTTC. This chain links TRBV7-2 with TRBJ2-5, with 8 bases lining up with TRBD2. This CDR3 region has 17 residues. The germline V gene encodes CDR1 SGHTA and CDR2 FQGNSA. V dropped 0 bases and J dropped 4; count of bases not matched to a gene: 10. Full variable domain (remainder filled in from reference TRBV7-2 and TRBJ2-5): GAGVSQSPSNKVTEKGKDVELRCDPISGHTALYWYRQSLGQGLEFLIYFQGNSAPDKSGLPSDRFSAERTGGSVSTLTIQRTQQEDSAVYLCASSLALLGTRAETQYFGPGTRLLVL.

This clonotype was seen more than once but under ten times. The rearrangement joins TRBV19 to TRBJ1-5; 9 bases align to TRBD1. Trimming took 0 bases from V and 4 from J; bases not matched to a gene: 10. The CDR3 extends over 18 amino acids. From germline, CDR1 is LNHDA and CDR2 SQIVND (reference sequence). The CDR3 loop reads CASSIDHVGTGRNQPQHF. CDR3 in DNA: TGTGCCAGTAGTATAGATCATGTCGGGACAGGGCGGAATCAGCCCCAGCATTTT. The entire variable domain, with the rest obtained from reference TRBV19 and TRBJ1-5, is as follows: DGGITQSPKYLFRKEGQNVTLSCEQNLNHDAMYWYRQDPGQGLRLIYYSQIVNDFQKGDIAEGYSVSREKKESFPLTVTSAQKNPTAFYLCASSIDHVGTGRNQPQHFGDGTRLSIL.

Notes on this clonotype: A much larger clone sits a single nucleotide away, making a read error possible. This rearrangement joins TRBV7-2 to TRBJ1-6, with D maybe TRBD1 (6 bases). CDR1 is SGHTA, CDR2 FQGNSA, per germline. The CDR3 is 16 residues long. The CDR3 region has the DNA TGTGCCAGCAGGGCTGACACAGGGACATTTAATTCACCCGTCCACTTT. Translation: CASRADTGTFNSPVHF. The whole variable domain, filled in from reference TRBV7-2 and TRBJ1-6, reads GAGVSQSPSNKVTEKGKDVELRCDPISGHTALYWYRQSLGQGLEFLIYFQGNSAPDKSGLPSDRFSAERTGGSVSTLTIQRTQQEDSAVYLCASRADTGTFNSPVHFGNGTRLTVT.

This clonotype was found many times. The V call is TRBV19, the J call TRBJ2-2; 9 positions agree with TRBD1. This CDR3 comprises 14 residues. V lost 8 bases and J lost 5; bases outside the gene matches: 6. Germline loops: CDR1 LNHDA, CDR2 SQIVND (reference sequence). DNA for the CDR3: TGTGCCAGTCTAGGGACAGGGAGGACCGGGGAGCTGTTTTTT. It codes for CASLGTGRTGELFF.

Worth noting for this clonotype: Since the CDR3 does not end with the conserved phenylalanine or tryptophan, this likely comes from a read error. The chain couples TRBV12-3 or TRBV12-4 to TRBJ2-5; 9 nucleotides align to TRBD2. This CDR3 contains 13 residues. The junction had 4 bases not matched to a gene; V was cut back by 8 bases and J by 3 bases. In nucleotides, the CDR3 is TGTGCCAGCGGGGGACTAGCTGAAGAGACCCAGTACTCC. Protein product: CASGGLAEETQYS.

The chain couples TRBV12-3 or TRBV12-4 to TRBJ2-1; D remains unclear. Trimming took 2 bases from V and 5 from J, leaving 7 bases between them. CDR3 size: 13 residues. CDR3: CASSLMTDNEQFF. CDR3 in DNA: TGTGCCAGCAGTTTAATGACCGACAATGAGCAGTTCTTC.

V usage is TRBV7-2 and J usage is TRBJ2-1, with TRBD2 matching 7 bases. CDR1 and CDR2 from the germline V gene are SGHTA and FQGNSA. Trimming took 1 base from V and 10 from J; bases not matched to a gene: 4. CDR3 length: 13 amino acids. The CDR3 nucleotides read TGTGCCAGCAGCTTAGACCCAGCGGGGGAGCAGTTCTTC. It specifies CASSLDPAGEQFF.

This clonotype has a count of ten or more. For the CDR3, the DNA is TGTGCCAGCAGTTCCTCCGGGACAGGGCAGGCCGGGGAGCTGTTTTTT. Translating it yields CASSSSGTGQAGELFF. This chain uses TRBV28 with TRBJ2-2; 9 nucleotides line up with TRBD1. The V gene's germline CDR1 is MDHEN and CDR2 SYDVKM. Trimming removed 4 bases from V and 6 bases from J; junction bases left unmatched: 9. There are 16 residues in the CDR3.

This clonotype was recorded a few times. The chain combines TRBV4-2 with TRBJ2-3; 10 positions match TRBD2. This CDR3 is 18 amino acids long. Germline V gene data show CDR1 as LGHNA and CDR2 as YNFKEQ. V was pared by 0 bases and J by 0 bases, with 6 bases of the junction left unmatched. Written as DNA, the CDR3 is TGTGCCAGCAGCCAAGACCCGTGGACTAGCGGAAGCACAGATACGCAGTATTTT. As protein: CASSQDPWTSGSTDTQYF.

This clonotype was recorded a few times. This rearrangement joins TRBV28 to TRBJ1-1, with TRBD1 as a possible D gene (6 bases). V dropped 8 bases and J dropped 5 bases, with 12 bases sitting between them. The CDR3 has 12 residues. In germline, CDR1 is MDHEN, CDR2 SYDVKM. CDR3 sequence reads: CASGGPGTEAFF. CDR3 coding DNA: TGTGCCAGCGGGGGGCCGGGGACTGAAGCTTTCTTT.

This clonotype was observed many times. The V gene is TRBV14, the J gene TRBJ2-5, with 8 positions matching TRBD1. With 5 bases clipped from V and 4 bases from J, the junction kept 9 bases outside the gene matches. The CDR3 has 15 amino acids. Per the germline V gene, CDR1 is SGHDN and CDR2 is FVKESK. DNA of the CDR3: TGTGCCAGCAGCGACGACAGGGGTGCGGGAGAGACCCAGTACTTC. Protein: CASSDDRGAGETQYF.

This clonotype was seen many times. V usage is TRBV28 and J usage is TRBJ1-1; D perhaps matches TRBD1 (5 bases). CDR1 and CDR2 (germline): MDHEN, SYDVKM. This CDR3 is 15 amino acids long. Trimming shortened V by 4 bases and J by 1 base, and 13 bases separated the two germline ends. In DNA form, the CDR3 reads TGTGCCAGCAGTTCCTTTCTTGGACAGAACACTGAAGCTTTCTTT. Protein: CASSSFLGQNTEAFF.

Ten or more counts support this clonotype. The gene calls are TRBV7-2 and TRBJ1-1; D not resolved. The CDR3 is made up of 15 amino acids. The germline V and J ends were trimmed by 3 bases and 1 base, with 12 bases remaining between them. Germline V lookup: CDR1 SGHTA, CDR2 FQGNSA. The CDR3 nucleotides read TGTGCCAGCAGCTTTTCCCCTGCGACGAACACTGAAGCTTTCTTT. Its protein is CASSFSPATNTEAFF.

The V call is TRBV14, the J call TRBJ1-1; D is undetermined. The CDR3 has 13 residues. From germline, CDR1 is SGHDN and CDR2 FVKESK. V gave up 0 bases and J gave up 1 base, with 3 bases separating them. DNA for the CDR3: TGTGCCAGCAGCCAAGAAGGGAACACTGAAGCTTTCTTT. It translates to CASSQEGNTEAFF.

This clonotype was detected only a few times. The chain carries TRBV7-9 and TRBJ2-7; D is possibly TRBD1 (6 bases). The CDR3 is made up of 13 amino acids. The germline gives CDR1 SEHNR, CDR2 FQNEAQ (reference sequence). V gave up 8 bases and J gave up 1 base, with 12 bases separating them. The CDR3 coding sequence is TGTGCCAGCGGAAGACAGGCATCCTACGAGCAGTACTTC. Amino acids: CASGRQASYEQYF.

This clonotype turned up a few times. CDR3 protein: CATSSSGRVSNEQFF. CDR3 coding DNA: TGTGCCACCAGTAGTAGCGGGCGAGTGAGTAATGAGCAGTTCTTC. The chain recombines TRBV19 with TRBJ2-1; 7 positions match TRBD2. Germline V gene sequence: CDR1 LNHDA, CDR2 SQIVND (reference sequence). The CDR3 consists of 15 residues. V was pared by 10 bases and J by 7 bases, with 16 bases of the junction left unmatched.

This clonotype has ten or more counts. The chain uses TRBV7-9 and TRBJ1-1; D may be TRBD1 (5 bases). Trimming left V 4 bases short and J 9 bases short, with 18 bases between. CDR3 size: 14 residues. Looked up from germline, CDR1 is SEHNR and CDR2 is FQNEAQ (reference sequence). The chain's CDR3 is CASSSLNRDPQAFF. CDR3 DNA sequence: TGTGCCAGCAGCTCTCTAAACCGGGACCCCCAAGCTTTCTTT.

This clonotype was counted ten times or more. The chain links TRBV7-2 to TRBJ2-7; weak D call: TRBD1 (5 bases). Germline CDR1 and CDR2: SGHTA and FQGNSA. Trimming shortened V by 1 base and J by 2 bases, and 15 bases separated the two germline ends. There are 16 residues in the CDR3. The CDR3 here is CASSLGSTGRTYEQYF. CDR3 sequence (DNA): TGTGCCAGCAGCTTAGGGTCTACAGGAAGAACCTACGAGCAGTACTTC. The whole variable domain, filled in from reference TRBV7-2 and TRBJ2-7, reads GAGVSQSPSNKVTEKGKDVELRCDPISGHTALYWYRQSLGQGLEFLIYFQGNSAPDKSGLPSDRFSAERTGGSVSTLTIQRTQQEDSAVYLCASSLGSTGRTYEQYFGPGTRLTVT.

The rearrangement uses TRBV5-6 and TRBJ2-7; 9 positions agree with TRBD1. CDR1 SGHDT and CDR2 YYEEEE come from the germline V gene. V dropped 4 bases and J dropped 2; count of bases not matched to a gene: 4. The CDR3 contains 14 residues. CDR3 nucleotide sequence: TGTGCCAGCAGCGCCGGGACAGGGACCTACGAGCAGTACTTC. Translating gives CASSAGTGTYEQYF.

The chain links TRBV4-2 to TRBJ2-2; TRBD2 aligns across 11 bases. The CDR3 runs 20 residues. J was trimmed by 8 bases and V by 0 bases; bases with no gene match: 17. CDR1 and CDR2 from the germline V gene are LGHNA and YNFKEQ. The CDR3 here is CASSQDLRNSGRVVPGELFF. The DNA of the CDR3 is TGTGCCAGCAGCCAAGATCTGCGGAATAGCGGGAGGGTCGTGCCGGGGGAGCTGTTTTTT.